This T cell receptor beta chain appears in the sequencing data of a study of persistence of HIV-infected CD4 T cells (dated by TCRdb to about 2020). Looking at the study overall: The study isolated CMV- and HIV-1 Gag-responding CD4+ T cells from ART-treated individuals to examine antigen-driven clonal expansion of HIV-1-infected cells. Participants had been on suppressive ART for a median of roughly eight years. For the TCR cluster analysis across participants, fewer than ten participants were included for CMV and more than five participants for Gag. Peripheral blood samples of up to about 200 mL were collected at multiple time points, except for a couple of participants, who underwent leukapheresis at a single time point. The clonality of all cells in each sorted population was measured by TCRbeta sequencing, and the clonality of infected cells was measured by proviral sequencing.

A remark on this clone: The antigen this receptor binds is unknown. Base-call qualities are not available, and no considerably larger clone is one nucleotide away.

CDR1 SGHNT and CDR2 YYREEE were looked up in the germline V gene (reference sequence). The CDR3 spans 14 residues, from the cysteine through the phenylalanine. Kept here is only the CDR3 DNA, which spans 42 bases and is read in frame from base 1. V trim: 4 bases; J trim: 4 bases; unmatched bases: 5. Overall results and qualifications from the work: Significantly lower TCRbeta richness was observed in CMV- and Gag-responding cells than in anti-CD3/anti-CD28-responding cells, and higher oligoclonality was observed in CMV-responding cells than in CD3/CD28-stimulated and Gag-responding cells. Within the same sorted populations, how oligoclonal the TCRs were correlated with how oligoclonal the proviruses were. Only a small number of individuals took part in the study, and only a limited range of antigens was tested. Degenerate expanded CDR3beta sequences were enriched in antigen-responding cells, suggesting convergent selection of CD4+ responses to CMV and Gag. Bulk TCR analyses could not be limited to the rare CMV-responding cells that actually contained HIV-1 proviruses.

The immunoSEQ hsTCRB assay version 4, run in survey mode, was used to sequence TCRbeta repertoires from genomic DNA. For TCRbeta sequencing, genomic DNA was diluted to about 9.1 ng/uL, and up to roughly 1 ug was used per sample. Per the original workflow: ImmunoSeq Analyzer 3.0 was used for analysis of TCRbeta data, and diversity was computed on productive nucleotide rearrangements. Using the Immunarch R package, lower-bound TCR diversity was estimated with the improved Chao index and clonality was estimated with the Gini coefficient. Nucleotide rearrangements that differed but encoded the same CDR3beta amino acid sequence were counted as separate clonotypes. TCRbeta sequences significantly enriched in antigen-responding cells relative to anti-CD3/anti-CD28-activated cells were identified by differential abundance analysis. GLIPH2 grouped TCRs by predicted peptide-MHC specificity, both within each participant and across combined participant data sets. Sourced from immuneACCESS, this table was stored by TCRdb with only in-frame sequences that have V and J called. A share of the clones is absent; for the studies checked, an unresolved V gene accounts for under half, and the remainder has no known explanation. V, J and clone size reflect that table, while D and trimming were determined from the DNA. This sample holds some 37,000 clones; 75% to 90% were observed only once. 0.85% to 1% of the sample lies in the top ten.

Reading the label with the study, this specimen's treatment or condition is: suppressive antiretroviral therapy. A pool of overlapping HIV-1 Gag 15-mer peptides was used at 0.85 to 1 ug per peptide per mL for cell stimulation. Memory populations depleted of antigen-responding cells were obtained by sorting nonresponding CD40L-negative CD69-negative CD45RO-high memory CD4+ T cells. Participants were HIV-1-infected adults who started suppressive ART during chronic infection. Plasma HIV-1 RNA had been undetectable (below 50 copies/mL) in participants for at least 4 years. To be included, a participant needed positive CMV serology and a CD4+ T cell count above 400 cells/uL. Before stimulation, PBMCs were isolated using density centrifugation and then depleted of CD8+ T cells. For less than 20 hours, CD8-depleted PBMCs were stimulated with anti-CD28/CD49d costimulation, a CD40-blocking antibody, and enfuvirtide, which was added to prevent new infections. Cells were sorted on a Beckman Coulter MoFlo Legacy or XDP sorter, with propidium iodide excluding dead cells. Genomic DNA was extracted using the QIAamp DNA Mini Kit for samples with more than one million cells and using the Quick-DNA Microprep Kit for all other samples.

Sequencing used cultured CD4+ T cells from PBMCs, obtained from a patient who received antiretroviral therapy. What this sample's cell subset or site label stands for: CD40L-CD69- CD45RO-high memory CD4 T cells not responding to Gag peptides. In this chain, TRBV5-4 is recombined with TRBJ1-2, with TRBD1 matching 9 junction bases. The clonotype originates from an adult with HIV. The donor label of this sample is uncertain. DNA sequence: TGTGCCAGCAGCCCTGACAGGGGGGCCTATGGCTACACCTTC. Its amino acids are CASSPDRGAYGYTF.